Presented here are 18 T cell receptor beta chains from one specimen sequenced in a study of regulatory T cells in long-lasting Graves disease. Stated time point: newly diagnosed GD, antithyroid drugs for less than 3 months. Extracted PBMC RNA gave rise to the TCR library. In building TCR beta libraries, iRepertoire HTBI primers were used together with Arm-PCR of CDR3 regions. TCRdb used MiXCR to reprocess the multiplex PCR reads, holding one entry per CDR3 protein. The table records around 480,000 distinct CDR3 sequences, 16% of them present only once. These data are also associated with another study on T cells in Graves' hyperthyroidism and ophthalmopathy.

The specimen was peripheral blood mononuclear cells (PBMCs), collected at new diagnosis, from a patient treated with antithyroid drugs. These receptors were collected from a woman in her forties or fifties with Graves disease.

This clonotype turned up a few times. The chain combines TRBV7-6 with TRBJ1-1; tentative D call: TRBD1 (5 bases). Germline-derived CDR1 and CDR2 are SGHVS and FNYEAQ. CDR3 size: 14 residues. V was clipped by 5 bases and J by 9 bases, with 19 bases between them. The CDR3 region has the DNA TGTGCCAGCAGCCGGTTCCCGACAGTTCCAAAAGCTTTCTTT. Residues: CASSRFPTVPKAFF.

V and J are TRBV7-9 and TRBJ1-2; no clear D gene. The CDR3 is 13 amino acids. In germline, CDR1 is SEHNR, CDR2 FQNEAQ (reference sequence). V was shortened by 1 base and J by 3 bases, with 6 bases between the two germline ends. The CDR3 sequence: CASSLGVDYGYTF. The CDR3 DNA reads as TGTGCCAGCAGCTTAGGGGTCGACTATGGCTACACCTTC. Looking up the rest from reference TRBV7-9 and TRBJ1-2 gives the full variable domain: DTGVSQNPRHKITKRGQNVTFRCDPISEHNRLYWYRQTLGQGPEFLTYFQNEAQLEKSRLLSDRFSAERPKGSFSTLEIQRTEQGDSAMYLCASSLGVDYGYTFGSGTRLTVV.

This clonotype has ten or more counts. DNA for the CDR3: TGTGCCTCCCGTAGAGAGGTGGTGGTCAATGAGCAGTTCTTC. Encoded protein: CASRREVVVNEQFF. The chain couples TRBV12-3 or TRBV12-4 to TRBJ2-1, with no clear D. This CDR3 has 14 amino acids. V was shortened by 11 bases and J by 6 bases, with 20 bases between the two germline ends.

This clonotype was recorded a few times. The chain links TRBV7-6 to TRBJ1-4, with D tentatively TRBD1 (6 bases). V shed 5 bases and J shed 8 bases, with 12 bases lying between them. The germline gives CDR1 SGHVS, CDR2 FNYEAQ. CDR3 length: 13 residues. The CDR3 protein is CASSPFQGEKLFF. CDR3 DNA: TGTGCCAGCAGCCCTTTTCAGGGGGAAAAACTGTTTTTT.

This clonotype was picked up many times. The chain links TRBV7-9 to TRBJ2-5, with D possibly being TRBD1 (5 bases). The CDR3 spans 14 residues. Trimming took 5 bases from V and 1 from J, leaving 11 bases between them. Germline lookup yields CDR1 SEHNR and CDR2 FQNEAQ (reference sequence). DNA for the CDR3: TGTGCCAGCAGCCTAGACAGAGCCCAAGAGACCCAGTACTTC. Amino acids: CASSLDRAQETQYF.

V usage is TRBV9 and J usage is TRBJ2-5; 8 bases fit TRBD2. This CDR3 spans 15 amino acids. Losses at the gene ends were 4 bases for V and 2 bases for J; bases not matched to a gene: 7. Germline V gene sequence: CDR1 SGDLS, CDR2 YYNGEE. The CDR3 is CASSLPTGGQETQYF. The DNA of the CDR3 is TGTGCCAGCAGCTTACCTACGGGGGGGCAAGAGACCCAGTACTTC. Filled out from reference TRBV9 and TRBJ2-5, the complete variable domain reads DSGVTQTPKHLITATGQRVTLRCSPRSGDLSVYWYQQSLDQGLQFLIQYYNGEERAKGNILERFSAQQFPDLHSELNLSSLELGDSALYFCASSLPTGGQETQYFGPGTRLLVL.

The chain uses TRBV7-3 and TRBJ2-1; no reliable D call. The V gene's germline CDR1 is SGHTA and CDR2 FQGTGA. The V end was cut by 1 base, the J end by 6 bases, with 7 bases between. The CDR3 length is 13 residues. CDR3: CASSLNHPNEQFF. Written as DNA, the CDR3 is TGTGCCAGCAGCTTAAATCACCCCAATGAGCAGTTCTTC.

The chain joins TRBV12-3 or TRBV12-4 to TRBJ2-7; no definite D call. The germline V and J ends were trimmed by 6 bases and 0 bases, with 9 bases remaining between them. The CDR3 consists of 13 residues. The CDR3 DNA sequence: TGTGCCAGCAGCTCCCAATCCTCCTACGAGCAGTACTTC. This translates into CASSSQSSYEQYF.

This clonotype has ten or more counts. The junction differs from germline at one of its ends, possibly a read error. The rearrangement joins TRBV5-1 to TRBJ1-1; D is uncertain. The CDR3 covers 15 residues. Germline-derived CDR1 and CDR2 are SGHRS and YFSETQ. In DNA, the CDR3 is TGTGCCAGCAGCTTGGACCGGGAGCCTAACACTGAAGCTTTCTTT. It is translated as CASSLDREPNTEAFF.

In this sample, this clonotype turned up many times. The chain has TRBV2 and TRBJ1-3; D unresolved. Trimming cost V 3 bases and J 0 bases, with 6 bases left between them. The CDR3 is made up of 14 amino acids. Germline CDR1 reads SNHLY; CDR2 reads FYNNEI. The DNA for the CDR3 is TGTGCCAGCAGTGAGATTGTCTCTGGAAACACCATATATTTT. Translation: CASSEIVSGNTIYF.

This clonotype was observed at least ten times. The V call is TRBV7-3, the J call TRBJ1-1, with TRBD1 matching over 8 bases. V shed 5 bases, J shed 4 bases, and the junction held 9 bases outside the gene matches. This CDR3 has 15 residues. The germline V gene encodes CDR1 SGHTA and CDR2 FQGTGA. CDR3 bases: TGTGCCAGCAGCACTCAGCAGGGGGCGCGCACTGAAGCTTTCTTT. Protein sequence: CASSTQQGARTEAFF.

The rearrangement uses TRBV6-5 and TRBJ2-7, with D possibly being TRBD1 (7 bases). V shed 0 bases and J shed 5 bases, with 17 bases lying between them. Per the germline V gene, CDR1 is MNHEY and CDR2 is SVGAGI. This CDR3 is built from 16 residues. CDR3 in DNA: TGTGCCAGCAGTTACTCTCCTGTGGAGGGGGCCCACGAGCAGTACTTC. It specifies CASSYSPVEGAHEQYF.

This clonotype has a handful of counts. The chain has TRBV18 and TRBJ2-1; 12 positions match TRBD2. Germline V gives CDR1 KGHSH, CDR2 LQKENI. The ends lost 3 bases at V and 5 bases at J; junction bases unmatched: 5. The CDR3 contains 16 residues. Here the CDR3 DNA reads TGTGCCAGCTCACCCCTAGGACTAGCGGGAAACAATGAGCAGTTCTTC. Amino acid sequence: CASSPLGLAGNNEQFF.

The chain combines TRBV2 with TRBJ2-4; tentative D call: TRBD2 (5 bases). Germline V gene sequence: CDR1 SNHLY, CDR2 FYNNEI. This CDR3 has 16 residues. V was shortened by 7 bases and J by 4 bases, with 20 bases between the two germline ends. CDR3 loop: CASTPGPGGSKNIQYF. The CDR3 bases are TGTGCCAGCACTCCCGGACCCGGCGGGTCTAAAAACATTCAGTACTTC.

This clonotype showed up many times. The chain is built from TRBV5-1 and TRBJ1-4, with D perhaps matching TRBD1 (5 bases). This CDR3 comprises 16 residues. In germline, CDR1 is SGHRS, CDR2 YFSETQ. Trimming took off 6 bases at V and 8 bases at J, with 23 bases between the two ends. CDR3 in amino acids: CASTPTGLRQGEKLFF. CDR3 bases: TGCGCCAGCACCCCGACGGGTTTACGGCAGGGAGAAAAACTGTTTTTT.

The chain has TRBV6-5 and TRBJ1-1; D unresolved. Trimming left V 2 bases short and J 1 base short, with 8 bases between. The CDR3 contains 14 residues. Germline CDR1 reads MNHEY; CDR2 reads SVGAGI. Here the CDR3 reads CASSYTRRNTEAFF. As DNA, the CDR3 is TGTGCCAGCAGTTACACCAGGCGGAACACTGAAGCTTTCTTT.

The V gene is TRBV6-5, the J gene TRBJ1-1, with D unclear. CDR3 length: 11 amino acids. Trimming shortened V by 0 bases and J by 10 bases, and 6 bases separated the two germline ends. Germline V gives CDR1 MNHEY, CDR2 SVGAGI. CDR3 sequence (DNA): TGTGCCAGCAGTTACTCTAGTACAGCTTTCTTT. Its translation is CASSYSSTAFF.

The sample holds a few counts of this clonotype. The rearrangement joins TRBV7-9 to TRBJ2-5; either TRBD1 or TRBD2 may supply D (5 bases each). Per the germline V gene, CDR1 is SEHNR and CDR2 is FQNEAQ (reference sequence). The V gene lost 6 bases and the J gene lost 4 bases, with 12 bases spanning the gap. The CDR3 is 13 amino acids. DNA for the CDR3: TGTGCCAGCAGACCCACCGGGACAGAGACCCAGTACTTC. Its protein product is CASRPTGTETQYF. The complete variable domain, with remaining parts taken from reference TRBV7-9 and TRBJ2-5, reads DTGVSQNPRHKITKRGQNVTFRCDPISEHNRLYWYRQTLGQGPEFLTYFQNEAQLEKSRLLSDRFSAERPKGSFSTLEIQRTEQGDSAMYLCASRPTGTETQYFGPGTRLLVL.